Below, 5 T cell receptor beta chains from the same sample are listed, as sequenced in a study of blood T cell repertoires in COVID-19. TCRdb's copy holds only in-frame clones and misses some; the assay was immunoSEQ multiplex PCR. The profile shows approximately 250,000 clones, approximately 88% of them singletons. Material: PBMCs or T cells enriched from blood (not recorded which). The receptor set was obtained from a woman aged 40 to 50 with acute COVID-19.

The V gene is TRBV5-1, the J gene TRBJ2-3; 15 nucleotides line up with TRBD2. The CDR3 is 16 residues long. V shed 5 bases and J 1 base; nucleotides not matched to a gene: 2. The germline gives CDR1 SGHRS, CDR2 YFSETQ. CDR3 sequence reads: CASRWTSGRGTDTQYF. CDR3 nucleotide sequence: TGCGCCAGCAGGTGGACTAGCGGGAGGGGCACAGATACGCAGTATTTT.

This chain links TRBV5-6 with TRBJ2-5; weak D call: TRBD2 (6 bases). The CDR3 loop spans 14 amino acids. Trimming removed 1 base at V and 2 bases at J, with 9 bases between. Germline-derived CDR1 and CDR2 are SGHDT and YYEEEE. CDR3 DNA: TGTGCCAGCAGCTTGCCTAGCGCACAAGAGACCCAGTACTTC. This translates into CASSLPSAQETQYF. Full variable domain (outside the CDR3, taken from reference TRBV5-6 and TRBJ2-5): DAGVTQSPTHLIKTRGQQVTLRCSPKSGHDTVSWYQQALGQGPQFIFQYYEEEERQRGNFPDRFSGHQFPNYSSELNVNALLLGDSALYLCASSLPSAQETQYFGPGTRLLVL.

The chain combines TRBV9 with TRBJ1-2; D is unresolved. This CDR3 comprises 14 residues. Trimming took off 1 base at V and 0 bases at J, with 7 bases between the two ends. CDR1 and CDR2 (germline): SGDLS, YYNGEE. The DNA for the CDR3 is TGTGCCAGCAGCGTATCCGGGACTAACTATGGCTACACCTTC. Amino acids: CASSVSGTNYGYTF.

The V and J genes are TRBV7-9 and TRBJ1-2; D is ambiguous. Per germline, CDR1 SEHNR and CDR2 FQNEAQ (reference sequence). The V end lost 3 bases, the J end lost 5 bases, and 10 bases lay between the germline ends. This CDR3 is 13 amino acids long. In DNA form, the CDR3 reads TGTGCCAGCAGCTTTGGACTAGGGTATGGCTACACCTTC. The encoded protein is CASSFGLGYGYTF.

The chain employs TRBV28 and TRBJ1-2; a possible D gene is TRBD1 (6 bases). The CDR3 covers 13 residues. The V end was cut by 3 bases, the J end by 2 bases, with 7 bases between. The germline CDR1 and CDR2 sequences are MDHEN and SYDVKM. The CDR3 sequence is CASSFDRNYGYTF. CDR3 DNA: TGTGCCAGCAGTTTTGACAGGAACTATGGCTACACCTTC.